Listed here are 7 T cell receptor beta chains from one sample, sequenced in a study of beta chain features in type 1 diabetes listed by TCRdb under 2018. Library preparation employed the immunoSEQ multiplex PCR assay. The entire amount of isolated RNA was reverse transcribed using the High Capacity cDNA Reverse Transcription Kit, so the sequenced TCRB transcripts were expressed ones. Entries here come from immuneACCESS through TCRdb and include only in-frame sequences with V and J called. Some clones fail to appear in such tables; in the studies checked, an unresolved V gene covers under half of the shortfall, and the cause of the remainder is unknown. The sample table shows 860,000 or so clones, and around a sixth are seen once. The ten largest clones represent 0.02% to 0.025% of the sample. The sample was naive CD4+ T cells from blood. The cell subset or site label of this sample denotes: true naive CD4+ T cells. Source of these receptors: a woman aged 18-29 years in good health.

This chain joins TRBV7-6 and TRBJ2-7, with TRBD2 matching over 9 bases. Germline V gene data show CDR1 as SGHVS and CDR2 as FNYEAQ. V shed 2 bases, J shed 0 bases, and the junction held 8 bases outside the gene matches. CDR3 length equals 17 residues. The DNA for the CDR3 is TGTGCCAGCAGCTTACAAGCTAGCGGGAAGGGCTCCTACGAGCAGTACTTC. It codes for CASSLQASGKGSYEQYF.

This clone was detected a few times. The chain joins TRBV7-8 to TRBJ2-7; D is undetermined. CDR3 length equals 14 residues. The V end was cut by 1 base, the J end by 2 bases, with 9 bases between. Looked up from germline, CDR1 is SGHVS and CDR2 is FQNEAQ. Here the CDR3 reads CASSLELGTYEQYF. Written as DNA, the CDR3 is TGTGCCAGCAGCTTAGAGCTGGGCACCTACGAGCAGTACTTC.

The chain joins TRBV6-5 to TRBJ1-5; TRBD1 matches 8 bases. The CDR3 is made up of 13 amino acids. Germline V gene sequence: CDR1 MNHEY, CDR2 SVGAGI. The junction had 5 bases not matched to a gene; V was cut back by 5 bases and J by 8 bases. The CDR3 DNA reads TGTGCCAGCAGTAGACAGGGGACGGAGCCCCAGCATTTT. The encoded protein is CASSRQGTEPQHF.

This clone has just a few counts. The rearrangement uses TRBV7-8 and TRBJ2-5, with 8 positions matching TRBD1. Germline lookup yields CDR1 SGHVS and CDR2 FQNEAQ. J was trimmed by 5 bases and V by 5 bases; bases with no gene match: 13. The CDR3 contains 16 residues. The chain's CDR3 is CASSQRARTGSETQYF. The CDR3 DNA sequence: TGTGCCAGCAGCCAGCGTGCTAGGACAGGGTCGGAGACCCAGTACTTC.

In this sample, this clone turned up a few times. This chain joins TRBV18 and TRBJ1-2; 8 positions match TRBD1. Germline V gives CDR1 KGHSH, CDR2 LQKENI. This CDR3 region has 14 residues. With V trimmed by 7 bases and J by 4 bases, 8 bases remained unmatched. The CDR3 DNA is TGTGCCAGCTGGGGGACAGGCGGGGGCTATGGCTACACCTTC. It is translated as CASWGTGGGYGYTF.

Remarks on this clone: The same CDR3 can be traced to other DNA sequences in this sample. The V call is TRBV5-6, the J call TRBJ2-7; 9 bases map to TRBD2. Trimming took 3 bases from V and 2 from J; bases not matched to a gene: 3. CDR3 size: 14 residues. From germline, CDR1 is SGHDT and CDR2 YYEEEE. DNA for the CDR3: TGTGCCAGCAGCTCGACTAGCGGAGCCTACGAGCAGTACTTC. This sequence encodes CASSSTSGAYEQYF.

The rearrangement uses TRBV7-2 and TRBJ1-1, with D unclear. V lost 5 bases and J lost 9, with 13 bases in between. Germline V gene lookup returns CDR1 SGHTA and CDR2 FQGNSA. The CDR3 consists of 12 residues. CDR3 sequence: CASSATREKAFF. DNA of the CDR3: TGTGCCAGCAGCGCCACACGGGAGAAAGCTTTCTTT.